This T cell receptor (beta chain) emerged from a study of T cells after yellow fever vaccination. Study details: When fractions had low cell numbers, they were prepared with SMART-Seq v4 Ultra Low Input.

The 5'RACE template-switching step produced TCR cDNA and added a universal primer site and UMIs. Each CDR3 protein gets one entry after TCRdb re-called the 5' RACE reads with MiXCR. The sample contains roughly 70,000 distinct CDR3 sequences, 7.5% to 9% of which appear only once. Ten or more counts support this clonotype. Its matching antigen is unknown. Unmatched junction bases numbered 5, after V lost 0 bases and J lost 2 bases. This CDR3 region has 16 residues. From germline, CDR1 is SEHNR and CDR2 FQNEAQ (reference sequence). Notes on the study in general: Abundant bulk-derived clonotypes could contaminate FACS-sorted repertoires.

Here the sequenced sample was CD8+ T cells sorted from PBMCs, taken on the day of the yellow fever booster vaccination. The gene calls are TRBV7-9 and TRBJ2-7; 9 positions agree with TRBD1. The TCR originated in a young man who received the YFV17D yellow fever vaccine. The CDR3 DNA sequence: TGTGCCAGCAGCTTAGCTGGGGACAGGGTGGCCTACGAGCAGTACTTC. Amino acids: CASSLAGDRVAYEQYF.